These T cell receptor beta chains were read from a single sample in a study of shared clonotypes between healthy human individuals. Sequencing was performed with immunoSEQ multiplex PCR; in TCRdb, only in-frame clones are kept and a portion is missing. The sample shows 2 million to 3 million clones, over 85% of them seen only once. Sequencing used naive CD4+ T cells from PBMCs. The receptor source for this set is a man between 18 and 29 years old in good health. Some clones in this sample may be carry-over from other donors' samples. Both conserved end residues are part of each CDR3. D genes are given only for firm matches. Expanded clones get a size class; other rows say once, few or many, or leave the size out.

DNA: TGCGCCAGCAGCTTGCCTAGCGGGAGGAGCGACACCGGGGAGCTGTTTTTT
CDR3: CASSLPSGRSDTGELFF
D: TRBD2
J: TRBJ2-2
V: TRBV5-1
size: -

DNA: TGTGCCAGCAGCCCAGGACAGGGAAAAAATCAGCCCCAGCATTTT
CDR3: CASSPGQGKNQPQHF
D: TRBD1
J: TRBJ1-5
V: TRBV7-2
size: -

DNA: TGTGCCAGCAGGGGGACAGGCGAATCTGGAAACACCATATATTTT
CDR3: CASRGTGESGNTIYF
D: TRBD1
J: TRBJ1-3
V: TRBV2
size: -

DNA: TGTGCCACCAGCAGCACCGGGTACAGGATGAACACCGGGGAGCTGTTTTTT
CDR3: CATSSTGYRMNTGELFF
D: -
J: TRBJ2-2
V: TRBV15
size: -

DNA: TGTGCCAGCAGCTTACCAGGGGGACCCTCCTACGAGCAGTACTTC
CDR3: CASSLPGGPSYEQYF
D: TRBD1
J: TRBJ2-7
V: TRBV7-9
size: -

DNA: TGCGCCAGCAGCCCGGGACAGGCACCCTATGGCTACACCTTC
CDR3: CASSPGQAPYGYTF
D: TRBD1
J: TRBJ1-2
V: TRBV5-1
size: -

DNA: TGTGCCAGCAGCCTTGGCCGAGCGGGAGTGGGGGGTGTAAATGAGCAGTTCTTC
CDR3: CASSLGRAGVGGVNEQFF
D: TRBD2
J: TRBJ2-1
V: TRBV28
size: -

DNA: TGTGCCAGCAGTTTATTGGGCAGAACCTCAGAAGCTTTCTTT
CDR3: CASSLLGRTSEAFF
D: -
J: TRBJ1-1
V: TRBV28
size: -

DNA: TGTGCCAGCACCTCAGTGACAGGGGCTTTCTTT
CDR3: CASTSVTGAFF
D: TRBD1
J: TRBJ1-1
V: TRBV28
size: -

DNA: TGTGCCAGCAGCTTAAAATCGCAGGGGGGATCCAATCAGCCCCAGCATTTT
CDR3: CASSLKSQGGSNQPQHF
D: TRBD1
J: TRBJ1-5
V: TRBV7-8
size: -

DNA: TGTGCCAGCAGTGTGTCATCACAGGGGGCAATCGGGGAGCTGTTTTTT
CDR3: CASSVSSQGAIGELFF
D: TRBD1
J: TRBJ2-2
V: TRBV2
size: -

DNA: TGTGCCAGCACGCGCTACCAAGAGACCCAGTACTTC
CDR3: CASTRYQETQYF
D: -
J: TRBJ2-5
V: TRBV2
size: -

DNA: TGTGCCAGCAGCTTAATCATGAGCGGGTCCCACGAGCAGTACTTC
CDR3: CASSLIMSGSHEQYF
D: -
J: TRBJ2-7
V: TRBV7-2
size: -

DNA: TGTGCCATCAGTCTCCGGGCAGATACGCAGTATTTT
CDR3: CAISLRADTQYF
D: -
J: TRBJ2-3
V: TRBV10-3
size: -

DNA: TGTGCCAGTAGTCCCCCGGGCACTGAAGCTTTCTTT
CDR3: CASSPPGTEAFF
D: -
J: TRBJ1-1
V: TRBV19
size: -

DNA: TGTGCCAGCAGGGCAGTGGATGGCTACACCTTC
CDR3: CASRAVDGYTF
D: -
J: TRBJ1-2
V: TRBV28
size: -

DNA: TGCGCCAGCAGCCCAGGGACAGGGGAGACATATGGCTACACCTTC
CDR3: CASSPGTGETYGYTF
D: TRBD1
J: TRBJ1-2
V: TRBV4-1
size: -

DNA: TGTGCCAGCAGCCAGACAGGGTTCGAGCAGTACTTC
CDR3: CASSQTGFEQYF
D: TRBD1
J: TRBJ2-7
V: TRBV25-1
size: -

DNA: TGTGCCAGCAGCCAAACCCTGACTAGCGGGGGTGACACCGGGGAGCTGTTTTTT
CDR3: CASSQTLTSGGDTGELFF
D: TRBD2
J: TRBJ2-2
V: TRBV13
size: -

DNA: TGTGCCTGGAGTCCCACAGGTGCAGGGGTGGGTCTTGGGGCCAACGTCCTGACTTTC
CDR3: CAWSPTGAGVGLGANVLTF
D: -
J: TRBJ2-6
V: TRBV30
size: -

DNA: TGTGCCAGCTCACCACTCTCGGCAAGCGGGCCCTCCTACGAGCAGTACTTC
CDR3: CASSPLSASGPSYEQYF
D: -
J: TRBJ2-7
V: TRBV18
size: few

DNA: TGCAGCGTTGCCGAGGGGACAGCGAATCAGCCCCAGCATTTT
CDR3: CSVAEGTANQPQHF
D: TRBD1
J: TRBJ1-5
V: TRBV29-1
size: once

DNA: TGTGCCACCAGCAGACGACCGGGACAGGGCTTGGACGAGCAGTACTTC
CDR3: CATSRRPGQGLDEQYF
D: TRBD1
J: TRBJ2-7
V: TRBV15
size: -

DNA: TGTGCCAGCTCGACCGGGAGCAATCAGCCCCAGCATTTT
CDR3: CASSTGSNQPQHF
D: -
J: TRBJ1-5
V: TRBV18
size: -

DNA: TGCGCCAGCAGCCAAACAGGGGGCGGAAACACCATATATTTT
CDR3: CASSQTGGGNTIYF
D: TRBD1
J: TRBJ1-3
V: TRBV5-1
size: -

DNA: TGTGCCAGCAGGCCCTCTAGCGGGAGGGGAACCGGGGAGCTGTTTTTT
CDR3: CASRPSSGRGTGELFF
D: TRBD2
J: TRBJ2-2
V: TRBV28
size: -

DNA: TGTGCCAGCAGTGAGGTGCACGACCTGGGGACCCAGTACTTC
CDR3: CASSEVHDLGTQYF
D: -
J: TRBJ2-5
V: TRBV2
size: -

DNA: TGTGCCAGCACCCGACTAGCTAGCACAGATACGCAGTATTTT
CDR3: CASTRLASTDTQYF
D: TRBD2
J: TRBJ2-3
V: TRBV2
size: -

DNA: TGTGCCAGCAGATCCCACGGGCTAGCGGGAGGTAAGGAGCAGTACTTC
CDR3: CASRSHGLAGGKEQYF
D: TRBD2
J: TRBJ2-7
V: TRBV28
size: -

DNA: TGTGCCAGCAGTCCTCTTAGGGCTTCTGGAAACACCATATATTTT
CDR3: CASSPLRASGNTIYF
D: -
J: TRBJ1-3
V: TRBV28
size: -

DNA: TGTGCCAGCAGCTCTGGACTAGCTAGCACAGATACGCAGTATTTT
CDR3: CASSSGLASTDTQYF
D: TRBD2
J: TRBJ2-3
V: TRBV9
size: -

DNA: TGTGCCAGCAGCTTAGTTGGCGGAGGCTACACCTTC
CDR3: CASSLVGGGYTF
D: -
J: TRBJ1-2
V: TRBV7-9
size: -

DNA: TGTGCCAGCAGCCGGACTAGCGGATGGGCGGAGACCCAGTACTTC
CDR3: CASSRTSGWAETQYF
D: TRBD2
J: TRBJ2-5
V: TRBV6-5
size: -

DNA: TGTGCCAGCAGCGTAGGCGGACAGGGGGCGCCCAGCTCTGGAAACACCATATATTTT
CDR3: CASSVGGQGAPSSGNTIYF
D: TRBD1
J: TRBJ1-3
V: TRBV9
size: -

DNA: TGCGCCAGCGCCCCCGGGACAGGGGGCTACGAGCAGTACTTC
CDR3: CASAPGTGGYEQYF
D: TRBD1
J: TRBJ2-7
V: TRBV5-1
size: -

DNA: TGTGCCAGCTCACCGGGGGGTTCAACTAATGAAAAACTGTTTTTT
CDR3: CASSPGGSTNEKLFF
D: -
J: TRBJ1-4
V: TRBV18
size: -

DNA: TGTGCCAGCAGTAGACTAGCGGGGGACTACGAGCAGTACTTC
CDR3: CASSRLAGDYEQYF
D: TRBD2
J: TRBJ2-7
V: TRBV6-6
size: -

DNA: TGTGCCAGCAGCTTAGGCGTTTATTGGGACAGGGGCCCTGAAGCTTTCTTT
CDR3: CASSLGVYWDRGPEAFF
D: TRBD1
J: TRBJ1-1
V: TRBV11-2
size: -

DNA: TGCGCCAGCAGCTTGAAGGGGGCTGGTGAAAAACTGTTTTTT
CDR3: CASSLKGAGEKLFF
D: TRBD1
J: TRBJ1-4
V: TRBV5-1
size: -

DNA: TGTGCCAGCAGCCTCACACCAAACCCGCTCTATGGCTACACCTTC
CDR3: CASSLTPNPLYGYTF
D: -
J: TRBJ1-2
V: TRBV7-6
size: -

DNA: TGTGCCAGCAGCTTATTTCCGGACAGGGGGCTGGGCACCGGGGAGCTGTTTTTT
CDR3: CASSLFPDRGLGTGELFF
D: TRBD1
J: TRBJ2-2
V: TRBV7-3
size: -

DNA: TGTGCCAGCAACCTTAATCGGGGGCCTGGGCCCCAGTACTTC
CDR3: CASNLNRGPGPQYF
D: -
J: TRBJ2-5
V: TRBV6-5
size: -

DNA: TGTGCCAGCAGTCCCGGACAGGGACCTACCTACGAGCAGTACTTC
CDR3: CASSPGQGPTYEQYF
D: TRBD1
J: TRBJ2-7
V: TRBV28
size: -

DNA: TGTGCCAGCAGCCTACTAGCGGGAGTTGCAGATACGCAGTATTTT
CDR3: CASSLLAGVADTQYF
D: TRBD2
J: TRBJ2-3
V: TRBV11-1
size: -

DNA: TGCGCCAGCAGCCTTCTCCCCACGCTCTACGAGCAGTACTTC
CDR3: CASSLLPTLYEQYF
D: -
J: TRBJ2-7
V: TRBV4-1
size: once

DNA: TGTGCCAGCAGTTTAGGGGACAGGGGCTCTGGGGCCAACGTCCTGACTTTC
CDR3: CASSLGDRGSGANVLTF
D: TRBD1
J: TRBJ2-6
V: TRBV27
size: -

DNA: TGTGCTAGTGGTTTAACGGAATACACAGATACGCAGTATTTT
CDR3: CASGLTEYTDTQYF
D: -
J: TRBJ2-3
V: TRBV12-5
size: -

DNA: TGTGCCAGCAGCCGGACTAGCGGGGGAGAGAATGAGCAGTACTTC
CDR3: CASSRTSGGENEQYF
D: TRBD2
J: TRBJ2-7
V: TRBV7-6
size: -

DNA: TGTGCCAGCAGTTGGACAGGACCCCAGGGCGAGCAGTACTTC
CDR3: CASSWTGPQGEQYF
D: TRBD1
J: TRBJ2-7
V: TRBV2
size: -

DNA: TGTGCCAGCAGCCCCCGGACTAGCGGTCGTGGAGATACGCAGTATTTT
CDR3: CASSPRTSGRGDTQYF
D: TRBD2
J: TRBJ2-3
V: TRBV5-6
size: -

DNA: TGTGCCAGTAGTCCTCGATCCACCGGGAGAGACTACGAGCAGTACTTC
CDR3: CASSPRSTGRDYEQYF
D: -
J: TRBJ2-7
V: TRBV19
size: -

DNA: TGTGCCAGCAGTGAGATCCTAGCCGCAGATACGCAGTATTTT
CDR3: CASSEILAADTQYF
D: -
J: TRBJ2-3
V: TRBV2
size: -

DNA: TGTGCCAGCAGTTACCCGACAGTTTACGAGCAGTACTTC
CDR3: CASSYPTVYEQYF
D: -
J: TRBJ2-7
V: TRBV6-6
size: once